A single sample gave rise to the 21 T cell receptor beta chains below, sequenced in a study of radiotherapy plus CTLA-4 blockade in lung cancer. Using immunoSEQ multiplex PCR, the repertoire was profiled, and TCRdb retains in-frame clones only, with some absent. This sample yields 50,000 to 85,000 clones, of which under 85% are seen a single time; roughly 4% belongs to the top ten. This specimen consisted of peripheral blood, obtained from a patient treated with radiotherapy plus ipilimumab. These receptors were taken from a human donor with non-small cell lung cancer who had a partial response to radiotherapy plus ipilimumab.

This clone has more than one count but fewer than ten. As the CDR3 is not closed by the conserved phenylalanine or tryptophan, this likely results from a read error. Because the CDR3's place on the DNA is in doubt, the DNA is left out and the CDR3 is given as listed by TCRdb. The V gene is TRBV6-5, the J gene TRBJ2-7; the listed D gene, TRBD1, was not tested against the DNA. Germline CDR1 is MNHEY and CDR2 is SVGAGI. Ends included, the CDR3 has 12 residues. The chain's CDR3 is CASSPGEATRSI.

The chain links TRBV6-4 to TRBJ1-4, with TRBD1 identical over 9 bases. Germline V gene data show CDR1 as MRHNA and CDR2 as SNTAGT. With 5 bases clipped from V and 8 bases from J, the junction kept 12 bases outside the gene matches. The CDR3 consists of 16 residues. The CDR3 region is CASSPSPGQGREKLFF. The CDR3 nucleotides are TGTGCCAGCAGTCCCTCTCCGGGACAGGGCCGGGAAAAACTGTTTTTT.

This clone was detected only a few times. This rearrangement joins TRBV4-2 to TRBJ1-3; D is unresolved. Trimming shortened V by 1 base and J by 3 bases, and 7 bases separated the two germline ends. Germline lookup yields CDR1 LGHNA and CDR2 YNFKEQ. This CDR3 has 14 amino acids. Written as DNA, the CDR3 is TGTGCCAGCAGCCAAGGACACGGTGGAAACACCATATATTTT. This codes for CASSQGHGGNTIYF.

This clone was seen only a few times. This chain connects TRBV2 to TRBJ2-1, with 12 bases that match TRBD1. The CDR3 is 15 residues long. The V gene's germline CDR1 is SNHLY and CDR2 FYNNEI. Trimming removed 6 bases from V and 8 bases from J; junction bases left unmatched: 8. DNA of the CDR3: TGTGCCAGCAGGGTCGGGACAGGGGGCGGCGATGAGCAGTTCTTC. Translated: CASRVGTGGGDEQFF.

This chain joins TRBV4-2 and TRBJ2-1, with D possibly matching TRBD2 (6 bases). The V gene's germline CDR1 is LGHNA and CDR2 YNFKEQ. The V end lost 1 base, the J end lost 0 bases, and 13 bases lay between the germline ends. This CDR3 comprises 17 residues. CDR3: CASSQGTAGSSYNEQFF. CDR3 DNA: TGTGCCAGCAGCCAAGGGACGGCGGGAAGCTCCTACAATGAGCAGTTCTTC.

Only a few counts were recorded for this clone. The rearrangement links TRBV19 to TRBJ1-4; D remains unclear. The length of the CDR3 is 15 residues. Germline V CDR1 and CDR2: LNHDA, SQIVND (reference sequence). Trimming took off 10 bases at V and 0 bases at J, with 15 bases between the two ends. The CDR3 region has the DNA TGTGCCACCCAAAGTGGGCAGGCAACTAATGAAAAACTGTTTTTT. Residues: CATQSGQATNEKLFF.

The chain couples TRBV28 to TRBJ2-5, with a weak D call TRBD2 (7 bases). With 2 bases removed from V and 3 bases from J, the gap between germline ends came to 13 bases. The CDR3 has 15 residues. Germline CDR1 MDHEN, CDR2 SYDVKM. The CDR3 sequence is CASSLPGGGEETQYF. The CDR3 DNA reads TGTGCCAGCAGTTTACCGGGGGGCGGGGAAGAGACCCAGTACTTC.

The chain is built from TRBV5-1 and TRBJ2-1, with 7 positions matching TRBD1. V lost 2 bases to trimming and J lost 8 bases; unmatched junction nucleotides: 1. The CDR3 loop spans 12 amino acids. In germline, CDR1 is SGHRS, CDR2 YFSETQ. CDR3 amino acids: CASSFQGDEQFF. The CDR3, as DNA: TGCGCCAGCAGCTTCCAGGGGGATGAGCAGTTCTTC.

V and J are TRBV7-8 and TRBJ2-7, with 10 bases that match TRBD2. Losses at the gene ends were 2 bases for V and 0 bases for J; bases not matched to a gene: 7. This CDR3 has 17 amino acids. Germline V gene lookup returns CDR1 SGHVS and CDR2 FQNEAQ. The CDR3 sequence is CASSLSPSGGLSYEQYF. DNA for the CDR3: TGTGCCAGCAGCTTAAGTCCTAGCGGGGGCCTCTCCTACGAGCAGTACTTC.

The rearrangement joins TRBV7-9 to TRBJ2-2; weak D call: TRBD2 (5 bases). The germline V gene has CDR1 SEHNR and CDR2 FQNEAQ (reference sequence). The V end lost 1 base, the J end lost 0 bases, and 9 bases lay between the germline ends. The CDR3 extends over 16 amino acids. The CDR3 DNA follows: TGTGCCAGCAGCTTAGTGGGGAGAACGAACACCGGGGAGCTGTTTTTT. Translated, it gives CASSLVGRTNTGELFF.

The chain has TRBV27 and TRBJ2-7, with D possibly TRBD1 on 5 matching bases. The germline V gene encodes CDR1 MNHEY and CDR2 SMNVEV (reference sequence). V was trimmed by 0 bases and J by 3 bases, leaving 12 bases between them. The CDR3 contains 15 residues. CDR3 bases: TGTGCCAGCAGTTTATCTTTAGGGGCACTCTACGAGCAGTACTTC. Amino acid sequence: CASSLSLGALYEQYF.

The rearrangement joins TRBV5-1 to TRBJ2-7, with D tentatively TRBD1 (6 bases). CDR3 length: 14 residues. The V gene's germline CDR1 is SGHRS and CDR2 YFSETQ. V was shortened by 2 bases and J by 3 bases, with 12 bases between the two germline ends. Written as DNA, the CDR3 is TGCGCCAGCAGCTTAACCACAGGGAACTACGAGCAGTACTTC. Amino acid sequence: CASSLTTGNYEQYF.

This chain links TRBV19 with TRBJ2-2, with 7 bases fitting TRBD2. Per germline, CDR1 LNHDA and CDR2 SQIVND (reference sequence). Unmatched junction bases numbered 10, after V lost 10 bases and J lost 5 bases. The length of the CDR3 is 14 residues. CDR3 residues: CAIGRSGGTGELFF. The CDR3 nucleotides read TGTGCCATCGGGAGGTCCGGGGGGACCGGGGAGCTGTTTTTT. The full variable domain, in which reference TRBV19 and TRBJ2-2 provide the parts outside the CDR3, is DGGITQSPKYLFRKEGQNVTLSCEQNLNHDAMYWYRQDPGQGLRLIYYSQIVNDFQKGDIAEGYSVSREKKESFPLTVTSAQKNPTAFYLCAIGRSGGTGELFFGEGSRLTVL.

The chain joins TRBV5-4 to TRBJ2-2, with D perhaps matching TRBD2 (6 bases). This CDR3 spans 16 amino acids. Trimming removed 4 bases from V and 3 bases from J, with 16 bases in between. Per the germline V gene, CDR1 is SGHNT and CDR2 is YYREEE (reference sequence). The CDR3 reads CASSRGWGGDTGELFF. Here the CDR3 DNA reads TGTGCCAGCAGCCGGGGGTGGGGCGGGGACACCGGGGAGCTGTTTTTT.

The V call is TRBV5-1, the J call TRBJ1-1, with 8 nucleotides matching TRBD1. The germline V gene encodes CDR1 SGHRS and CDR2 YFSETQ. Losses at the gene ends were 0 bases for V and 4 bases for J; bases not matched to a gene: 5. This CDR3 contains 15 residues. This CDR3 is CASSLGGQGGTEAFF. The DNA for the CDR3 is TGCGCCAGCAGCTTGGGAGGACAGGGCGGCACTGAAGCTTTCTTT.

V usage is TRBV11-2 and J usage is TRBJ2-5, with 8 bases aligning to TRBD1. The length of the CDR3 is 16 residues. The ends lost 4 bases at V and 5 bases at J; junction bases unmatched: 12. Germline V lookup: CDR1 SGHAT, CDR2 FQNNGV. CDR3 amino acids: CASSSRVIRGLETQYF. The DNA for the CDR3 is TGTGCCAGCAGCTCGAGGGTAATCAGGGGGCTGGAGACCCAGTACTTC.

CDR3 in amino acids: CAWRRGDTYNEQFF. CDR3 in DNA: TGTGCCTGGCGGCGGGGGGACACCTACAATGAGCAGTTCTTC. The chain is built from TRBV30 and TRBJ2-1; 8 nucleotides match TRBD2. In germline, CDR1 is GTSNPN, CDR2 SVGIG (reference sequence). The CDR3 length is 14 residues. The V gene end was trimmed by 5 bases and the J gene end by 2 bases; junction bases not matched to a gene: 5.

V is TRBV4-1 and J is TRBJ2-4; 9 bases agree with TRBD1. Germline trimming cut 0 bases from V and 2 bases from J; bases unmatched to any gene: 8. CDR3 length equals 18 residues. Germline values: CDR1 MGHRA, CDR2 YSYEKL. The CDR3 nucleotides are TGCGCCAGCAGCCAAGATGAAGGGACAGGGCTTACCAAAAACATTCAGTACTTC. Its protein product is CASSQDEGTGLTKNIQYF.

The rearrangement uses TRBV29-1 and TRBJ2-7; 11 bases are shared with TRBD1. Germline V CDR1 and CDR2: SQVTM, ANQGSEA. There are 14 residues in the CDR3. With 5 bases clipped from V and 2 bases from J, the junction kept 5 bases outside the gene matches. The CDR3 coding sequence is TGCAGCGTTCGGTTGGGACAGGGGGCCTACGAGCAGTACTTC. It is translated as CSVRLGQGAYEQYF.

This clone was counted a few times. The same CDR3 is also encoded by other DNA sequences in this sample. The chain employs TRBV5-4 and TRBJ2-5, with 12 bases that match TRBD2. Unmatched junction bases numbered 2, after V lost 3 bases and J lost 2 bases. This CDR3 comprises 15 residues. Germline assignment: CDR1 SGHNT and CDR2 YYREEE (reference sequence). The CDR3 sequence is CASSWGTSGQETQYF. DNA for the CDR3: TGTGCCAGCAGCTGGGGGACTAGCGGGCAAGAGACCCAGTACTTC.

The J gene is TRBJ2-3, the V gene TRBV2, with 15 positions matching TRBD2. V lost 6 bases, J lost 4 bases, and 2 bases stayed unmatched. The CDR3 runs to 15 residues. Looked up from germline, CDR1 is SNHLY and CDR2 is FYNNEI. DNA of the CDR3: TGTGCCAGCAGGGGGACTAGCGGGAGGCCAGATACGCAGTATTTT. Encoded protein: CASRGTSGRPDTQYF.